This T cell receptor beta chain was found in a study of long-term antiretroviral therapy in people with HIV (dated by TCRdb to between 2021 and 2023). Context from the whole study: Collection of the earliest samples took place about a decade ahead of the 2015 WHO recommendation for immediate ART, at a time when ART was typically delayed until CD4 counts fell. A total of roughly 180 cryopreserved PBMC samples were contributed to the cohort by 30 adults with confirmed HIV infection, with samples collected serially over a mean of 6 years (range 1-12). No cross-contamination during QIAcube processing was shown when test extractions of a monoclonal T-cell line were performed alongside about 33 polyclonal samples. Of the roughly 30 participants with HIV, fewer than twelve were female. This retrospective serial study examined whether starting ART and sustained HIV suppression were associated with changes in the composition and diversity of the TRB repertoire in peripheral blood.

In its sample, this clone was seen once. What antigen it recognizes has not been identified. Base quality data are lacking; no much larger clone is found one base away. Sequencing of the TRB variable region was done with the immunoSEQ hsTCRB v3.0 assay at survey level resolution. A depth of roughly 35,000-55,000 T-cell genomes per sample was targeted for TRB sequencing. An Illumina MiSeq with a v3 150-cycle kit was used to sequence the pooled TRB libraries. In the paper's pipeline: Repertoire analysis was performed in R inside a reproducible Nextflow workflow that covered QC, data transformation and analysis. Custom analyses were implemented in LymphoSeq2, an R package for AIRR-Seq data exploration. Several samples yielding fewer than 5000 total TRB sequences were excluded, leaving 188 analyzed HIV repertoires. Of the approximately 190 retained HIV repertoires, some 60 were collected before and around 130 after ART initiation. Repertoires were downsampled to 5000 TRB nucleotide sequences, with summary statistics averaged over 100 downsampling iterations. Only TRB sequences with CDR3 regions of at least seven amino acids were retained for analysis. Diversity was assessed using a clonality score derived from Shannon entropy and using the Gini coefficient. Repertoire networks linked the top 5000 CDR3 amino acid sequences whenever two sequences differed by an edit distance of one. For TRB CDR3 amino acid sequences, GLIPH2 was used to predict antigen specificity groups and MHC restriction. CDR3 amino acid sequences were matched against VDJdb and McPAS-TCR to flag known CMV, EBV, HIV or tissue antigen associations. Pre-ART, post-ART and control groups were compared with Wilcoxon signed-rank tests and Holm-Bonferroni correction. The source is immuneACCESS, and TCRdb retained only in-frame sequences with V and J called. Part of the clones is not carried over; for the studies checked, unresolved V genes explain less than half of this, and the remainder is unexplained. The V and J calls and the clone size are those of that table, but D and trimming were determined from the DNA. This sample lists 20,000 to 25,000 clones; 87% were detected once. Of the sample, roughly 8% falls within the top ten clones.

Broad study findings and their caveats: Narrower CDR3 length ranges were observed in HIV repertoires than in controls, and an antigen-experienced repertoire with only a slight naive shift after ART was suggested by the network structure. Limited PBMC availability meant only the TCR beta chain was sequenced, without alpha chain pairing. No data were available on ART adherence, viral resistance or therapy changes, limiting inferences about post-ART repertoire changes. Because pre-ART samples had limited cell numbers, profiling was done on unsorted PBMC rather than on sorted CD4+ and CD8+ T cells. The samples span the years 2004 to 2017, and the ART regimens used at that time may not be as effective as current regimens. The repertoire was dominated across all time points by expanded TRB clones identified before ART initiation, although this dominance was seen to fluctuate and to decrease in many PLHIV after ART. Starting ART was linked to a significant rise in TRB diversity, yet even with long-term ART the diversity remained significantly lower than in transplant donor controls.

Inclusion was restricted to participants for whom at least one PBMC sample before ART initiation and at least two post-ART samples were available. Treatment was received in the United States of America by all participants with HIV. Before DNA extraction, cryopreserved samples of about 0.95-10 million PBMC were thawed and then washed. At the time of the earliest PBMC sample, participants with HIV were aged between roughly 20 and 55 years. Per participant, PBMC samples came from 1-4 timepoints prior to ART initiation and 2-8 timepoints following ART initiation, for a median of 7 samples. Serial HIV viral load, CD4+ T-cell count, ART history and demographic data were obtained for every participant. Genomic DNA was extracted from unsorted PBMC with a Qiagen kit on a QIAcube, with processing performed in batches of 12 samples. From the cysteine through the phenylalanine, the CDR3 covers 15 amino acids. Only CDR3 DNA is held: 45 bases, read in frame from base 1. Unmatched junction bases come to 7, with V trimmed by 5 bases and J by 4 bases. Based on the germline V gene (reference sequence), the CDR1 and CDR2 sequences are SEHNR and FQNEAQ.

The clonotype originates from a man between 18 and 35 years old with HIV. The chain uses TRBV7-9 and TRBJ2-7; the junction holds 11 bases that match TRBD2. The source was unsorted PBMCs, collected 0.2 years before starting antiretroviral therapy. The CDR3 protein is CASSPTSGSSYEQYF. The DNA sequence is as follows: TGTGCCAGCAGCCCCACTAGCGGGAGTTCTTACGAGCAGTACTTC.